This T cell receptor beta chain is drawn from a study of cytomegalovirus exposure and HLA in healthy donors. In the case of this clone: As yet, its antigen is unknown.

General study findings and limits: By a later analysis, the bulk of CMV-associated TCR beta chains appeared HLA-restricted. TCR beta chain V- and J-gene trimming was linked, in a later analysis, to a missense variant in DCLRE1C. Compared with the approximately 700-donor mean, an Asian-associated ancestry cluster reportedly had fewer N-insertions, according to a later analysis.

This CDR3 region has 15 residues. After removal of 1 base from V and 4 bases from J, the junction contained 6 bases not matched to a gene. Germline CDR1 and CDR2: SGHNT and YYREEE (reference sequence). Primers: 60 Vbeta forward and 13 Jbeta reverse. The repertoire was sequenced with immunoSEQ multiplex PCR; TCRdb's copy has only in-frame clones and lacks some. Of 150,000 to 200,000 clones in the sample, roughly 87% were seen once. This chain uses TRBV5-4 with TRBJ1-2, with TRBD1 identical over 8 bases. The specimen sequenced was PBMCs. The sequence came from a girl aged 10-17 years in good health and CMV-seropositive. The CDR3 DNA sequence: TGTGCCAGCAGCTTGAGGACAGGGTCGGCCTATGGCTACACCTTC. This codes for CASSLRTGSAYGYTF.